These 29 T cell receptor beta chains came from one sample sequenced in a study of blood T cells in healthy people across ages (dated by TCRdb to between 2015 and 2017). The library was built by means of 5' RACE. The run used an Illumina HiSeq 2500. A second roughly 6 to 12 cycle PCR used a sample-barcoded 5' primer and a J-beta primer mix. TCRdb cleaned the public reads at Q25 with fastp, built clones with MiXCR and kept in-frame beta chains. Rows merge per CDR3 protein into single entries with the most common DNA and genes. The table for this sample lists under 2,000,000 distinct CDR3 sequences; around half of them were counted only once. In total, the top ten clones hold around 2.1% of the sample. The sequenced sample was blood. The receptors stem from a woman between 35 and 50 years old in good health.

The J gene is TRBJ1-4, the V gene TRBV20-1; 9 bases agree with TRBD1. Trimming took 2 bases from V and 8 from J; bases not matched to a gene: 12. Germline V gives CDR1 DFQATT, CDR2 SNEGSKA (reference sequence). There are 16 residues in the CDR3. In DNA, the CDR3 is TGCAGTGCTAGAAAACTACAGGGGGCGGTCGGGGAAAAACTGTTTTTT. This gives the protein CSARKLQGAVGEKLFF.

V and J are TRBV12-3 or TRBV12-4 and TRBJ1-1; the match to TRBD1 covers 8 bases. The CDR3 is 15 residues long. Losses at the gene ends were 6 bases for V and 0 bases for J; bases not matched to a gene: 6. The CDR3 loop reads CASRFRDRLNTEAFF. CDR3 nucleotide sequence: TGTGCCAGCAGATTCCGGGACAGGTTGAACACTGAAGCTTTCTTT.

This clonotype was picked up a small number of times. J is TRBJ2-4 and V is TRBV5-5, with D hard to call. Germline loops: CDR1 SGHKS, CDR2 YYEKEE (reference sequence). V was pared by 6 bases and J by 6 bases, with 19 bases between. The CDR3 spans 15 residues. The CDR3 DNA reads TGTGCCAGCACCCACAACCCCACGCTTGGAAACATTCAGTACTTC. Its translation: CASTHNPTLGNIQYF. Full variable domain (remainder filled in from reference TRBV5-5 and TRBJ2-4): DAGVTQSPTHLIKTRGQQVTLRCSPISGHKSVSWYQQVLGQGPQFIFQYYEKEERGRGNFPDRFSARQFPNYSSELNVNALLLGDSALYLCASTHNPTLGNIQYFGAGTRLSVL.

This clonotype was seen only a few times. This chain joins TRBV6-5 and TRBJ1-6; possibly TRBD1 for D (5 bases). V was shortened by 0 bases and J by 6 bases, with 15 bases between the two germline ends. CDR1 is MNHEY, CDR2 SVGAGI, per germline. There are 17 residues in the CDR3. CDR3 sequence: CASSYSGVTPGNSPLHF. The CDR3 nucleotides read TGTGCCAGCAGTTACTCGGGGGTGACGCCGGGTAATTCACCCCTCCACTTT.

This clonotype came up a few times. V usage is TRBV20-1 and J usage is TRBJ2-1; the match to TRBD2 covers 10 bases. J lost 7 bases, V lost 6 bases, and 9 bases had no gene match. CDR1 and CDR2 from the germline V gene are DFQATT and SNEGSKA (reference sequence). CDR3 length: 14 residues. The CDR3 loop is CSAKTLAGVNEQFF. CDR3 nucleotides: TGCAGTGCAAAGACCCTAGCGGGGGTTAATGAGCAGTTCTTC.

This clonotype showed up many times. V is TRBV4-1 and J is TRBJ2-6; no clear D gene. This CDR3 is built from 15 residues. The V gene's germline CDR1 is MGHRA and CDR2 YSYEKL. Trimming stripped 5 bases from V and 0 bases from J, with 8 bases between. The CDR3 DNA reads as TGCGCCAGCAGCGGAACAGACTCTGGGGCCAACGTCCTGACTTTC. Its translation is CASSGTDSGANVLTF.

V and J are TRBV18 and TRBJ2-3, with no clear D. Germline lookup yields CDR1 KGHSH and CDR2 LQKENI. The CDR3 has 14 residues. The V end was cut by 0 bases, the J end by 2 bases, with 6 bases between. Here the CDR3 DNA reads TGTGCCAGCTCACCACCGGCAGTCACAGATACGCAGTATTTT. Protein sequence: CASSPPAVTDTQYF.

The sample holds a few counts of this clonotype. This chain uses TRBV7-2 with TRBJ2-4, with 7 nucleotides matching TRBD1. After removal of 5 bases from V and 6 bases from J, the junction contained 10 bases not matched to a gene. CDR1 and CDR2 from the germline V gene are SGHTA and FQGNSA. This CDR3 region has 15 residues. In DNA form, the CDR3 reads TGTGCCAGCAGCGATGACAGGGCCGGTAGAAACATTCAGTACTTC. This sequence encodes CASSDDRAGRNIQYF.

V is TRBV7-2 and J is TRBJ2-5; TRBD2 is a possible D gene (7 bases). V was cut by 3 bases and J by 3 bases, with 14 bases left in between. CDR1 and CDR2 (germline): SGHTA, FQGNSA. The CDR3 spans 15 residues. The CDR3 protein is CASSFGGGAKETQYF. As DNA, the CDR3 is TGTGCCAGCAGCTTTGGGGGGGGGGCAAAAGAGACCCAGTACTTC.

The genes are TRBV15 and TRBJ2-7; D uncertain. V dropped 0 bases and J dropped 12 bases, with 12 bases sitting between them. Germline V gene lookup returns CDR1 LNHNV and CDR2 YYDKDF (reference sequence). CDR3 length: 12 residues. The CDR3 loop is CATSRDTGEGYF. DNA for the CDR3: TGTGCCACCAGCAGAGATACGGGCGAAGGGTACTTC.

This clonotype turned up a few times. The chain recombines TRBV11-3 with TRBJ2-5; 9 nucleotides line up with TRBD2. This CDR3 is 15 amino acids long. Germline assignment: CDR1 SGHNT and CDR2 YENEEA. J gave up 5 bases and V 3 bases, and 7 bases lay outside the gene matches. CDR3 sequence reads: CASSLNSGGRETQYF. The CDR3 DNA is TGTGCCAGCAGCTTGAATAGCGGGGGTCGTGAGACCCAGTACTTC.

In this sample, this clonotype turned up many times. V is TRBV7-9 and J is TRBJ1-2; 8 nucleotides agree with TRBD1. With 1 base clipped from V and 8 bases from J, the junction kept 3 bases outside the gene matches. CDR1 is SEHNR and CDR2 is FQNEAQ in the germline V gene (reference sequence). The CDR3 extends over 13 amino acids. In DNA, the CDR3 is TGTGCCAGCAGCTTAGGGACAGGGAACGGCTACACCTTC. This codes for CASSLGTGNGYTF.

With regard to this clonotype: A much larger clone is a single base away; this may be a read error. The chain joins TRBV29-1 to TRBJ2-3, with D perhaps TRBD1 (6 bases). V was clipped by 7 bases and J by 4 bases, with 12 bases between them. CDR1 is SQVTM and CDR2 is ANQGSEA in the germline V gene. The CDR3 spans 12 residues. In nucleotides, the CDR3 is TGCAGCGGACAGGAGACCGCAGATACGCAGTATTTT. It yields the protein CSGQETADTQYF.

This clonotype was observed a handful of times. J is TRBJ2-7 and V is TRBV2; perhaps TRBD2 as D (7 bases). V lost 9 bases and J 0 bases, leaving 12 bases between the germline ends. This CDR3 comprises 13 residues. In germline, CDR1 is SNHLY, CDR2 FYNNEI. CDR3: CARGGQSSYEQYF. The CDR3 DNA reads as TGTGCCAGGGGGGGGCAGAGCTCCTACGAGCAGTACTTC.

CDR3 loop: CATGDHSYNEQFF. CDR3 bases: TGTGCCACAGGGGACCACTCCTACAATGAGCAGTTCTTC. The chain joins TRBV28 to TRBJ2-1; D possibly corresponds to TRBD1 (6 bases). Trimming stripped 10 bases from V and 0 bases from J, with 10 bases between. The CDR3 consists of 13 residues. Germline CDR1 reads MDHEN; CDR2 reads SYDVKM.

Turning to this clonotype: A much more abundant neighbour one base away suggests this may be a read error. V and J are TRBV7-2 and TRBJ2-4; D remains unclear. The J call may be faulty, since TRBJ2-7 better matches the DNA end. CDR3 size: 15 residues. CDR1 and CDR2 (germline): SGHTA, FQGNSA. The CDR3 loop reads CASSYLGRASDEQYF. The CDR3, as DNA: TGTGCCAGCAGTTACCTAGGGCGCGCCTCCGACGAGCAGTACTTC.

The CDR3 spells CASSHASLAYEQYF. CDR3 nucleotide sequence: TGCGCCAGCAGCCACGCCTCTTTGGCCTACGAGCAGTACTTC. The chain carries TRBV4-1 and TRBJ2-7; D not resolved. The CDR3 is 14 amino acids. Trimming left V 3 bases short and J 2 bases short, with 11 bases between. Germline assignment: CDR1 MGHRA and CDR2 YSYEKL.

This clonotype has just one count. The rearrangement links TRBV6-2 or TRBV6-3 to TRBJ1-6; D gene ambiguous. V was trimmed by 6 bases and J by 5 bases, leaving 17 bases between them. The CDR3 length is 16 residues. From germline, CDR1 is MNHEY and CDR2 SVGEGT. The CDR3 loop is CASRTVDGTNNSPLHF. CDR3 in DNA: TGTGCCAGCAGGACGGTTGACGGAACAAATAATTCACCCCTCCACTTT.

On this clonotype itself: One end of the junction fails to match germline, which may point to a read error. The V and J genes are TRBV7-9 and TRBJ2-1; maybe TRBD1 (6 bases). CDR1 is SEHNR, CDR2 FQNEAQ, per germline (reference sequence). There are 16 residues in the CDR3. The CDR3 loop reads CTSSDRQGSSYNEQFF. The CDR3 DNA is TGTACCAGCAGCGACCGTCAGGGGAGCTCCTACAATGAGCAGTTCTTC.

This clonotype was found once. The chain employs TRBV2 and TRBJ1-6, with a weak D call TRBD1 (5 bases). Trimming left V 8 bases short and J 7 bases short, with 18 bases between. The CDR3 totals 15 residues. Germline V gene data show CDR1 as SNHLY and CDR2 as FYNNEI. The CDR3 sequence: CASGGDRRSNSPLHF. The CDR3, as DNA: TGTGCCAGCGGTGGGGACCGACGGAGCAATTCACCCCTCCACTTT.

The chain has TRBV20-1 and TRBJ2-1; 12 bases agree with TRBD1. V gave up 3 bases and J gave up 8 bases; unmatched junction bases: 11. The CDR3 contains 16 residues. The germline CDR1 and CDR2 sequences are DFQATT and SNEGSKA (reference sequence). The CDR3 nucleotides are TGCAGTGCTAGGCCAACCCGGGACAGGGGGCGGGATGAGCAGTTCTTC. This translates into CSARPTRDRGRDEQFF.

CDR3 sequence reads: CASSPPLRAGGYNEQFF. The CDR3, as DNA: TGTGCCAGCAGCCCACCCCTCCGAGCGGGGGGTTACAATGAGCAGTTCTTC. The genes are TRBV6-2 or TRBV6-3 and TRBJ2-1, with 9 bases identical to TRBD2. This CDR3 has 17 amino acids. From germline, CDR1 is MNHEY and CDR2 SVGEGT. V lost 6 bases, J lost 4 bases, and 13 bases stayed unmatched.

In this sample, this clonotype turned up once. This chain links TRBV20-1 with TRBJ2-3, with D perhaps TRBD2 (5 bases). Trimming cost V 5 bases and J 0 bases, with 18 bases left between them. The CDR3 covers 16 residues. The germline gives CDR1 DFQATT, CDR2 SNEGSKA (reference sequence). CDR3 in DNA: TGCAGTGCTCACACCCTCGCGGGCGCGAGCACAGATACGCAGTATTTT. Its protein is CSAHTLAGASTDTQYF.

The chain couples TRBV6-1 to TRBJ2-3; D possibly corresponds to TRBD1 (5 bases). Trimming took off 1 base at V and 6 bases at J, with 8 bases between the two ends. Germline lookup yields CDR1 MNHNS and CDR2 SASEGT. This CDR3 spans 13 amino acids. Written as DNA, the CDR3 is TGTGCCAGCAGTGAAGACAGGTCGGATACGCAGTATTTT. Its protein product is CASSEDRSDTQYF.

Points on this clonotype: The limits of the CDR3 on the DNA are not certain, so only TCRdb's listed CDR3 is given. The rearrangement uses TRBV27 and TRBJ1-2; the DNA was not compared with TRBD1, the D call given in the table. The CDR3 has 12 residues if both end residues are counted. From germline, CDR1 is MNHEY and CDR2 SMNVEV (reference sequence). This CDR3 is CASRVGQGSHTF.

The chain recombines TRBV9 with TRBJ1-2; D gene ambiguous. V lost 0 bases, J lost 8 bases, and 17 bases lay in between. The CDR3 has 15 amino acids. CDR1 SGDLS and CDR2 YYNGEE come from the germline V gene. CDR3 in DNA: TGTGCCAGCAGCGTAGAAGGGTCACACGCTGTCGGCTACACCTTC. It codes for CASSVEGSHAVGYTF.

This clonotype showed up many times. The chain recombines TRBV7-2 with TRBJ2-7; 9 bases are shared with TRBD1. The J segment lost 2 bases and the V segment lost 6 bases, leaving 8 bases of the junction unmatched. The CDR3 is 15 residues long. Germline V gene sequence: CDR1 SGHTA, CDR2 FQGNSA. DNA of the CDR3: TGTGCCAGCAGTCCCTCCGGGACAGGGACCTACGAGCAGTACTTC. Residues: CASSPSGTGTYEQYF.

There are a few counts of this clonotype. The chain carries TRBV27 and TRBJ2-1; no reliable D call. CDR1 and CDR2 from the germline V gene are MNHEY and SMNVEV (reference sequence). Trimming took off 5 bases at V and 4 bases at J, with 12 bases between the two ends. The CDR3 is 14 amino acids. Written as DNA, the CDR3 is TGTGCCAGCAGTCCGGCGACTTTTTACAATGAGCAGTTCTTC. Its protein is CASSPATFYNEQFF.

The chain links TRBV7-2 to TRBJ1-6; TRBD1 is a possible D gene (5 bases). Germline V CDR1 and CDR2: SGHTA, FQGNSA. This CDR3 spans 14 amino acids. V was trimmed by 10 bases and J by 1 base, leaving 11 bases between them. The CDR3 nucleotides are TGTGCCATTGGCGGGGGATCCTATAATTCACCCCTCCACTTT. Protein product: CAIGGGSYNSPLHF.